The rows below give T cell receptor beta chains drawn from one sample of a study of OX40 agonist ivuxolimab in advanced cancers. Clones were read by immunoSEQ multiplex PCR, and TCRdb kept only the in-frame ones, dropping some. This sample carries 60,000 to 80,000 clones, 65% to 90% of them seen once, and the ten largest clones take 1.5% to 2%. The sample consisted of CD4+ or CD8+ T cells sorted from blood, taken in a trial of the OX40 agonist ivuxolimab. Every receptor here comes from an adult with an advanced solid tumor such as melanoma, head and neck, liver or kidney cancer. Each CDR3 is given with its conserved first and last residue. D genes are given only for firm matches. Rows give clone size only sometimes, using once, few, many, or a class for an expanded clone.

abundance | d_gene | j_gene | v_gene | CDR3aa | CDR3nt
NA | NA | TRBJ2-7 | TRBV18 | CASSPSTGDYGEQYF | TGTGCCAGCTCACCTTCAACAGGGGACTACGGCGAGCAGTACTTC
once | TRBD2 | TRBJ2-3 | TRBV30 | CAWSAVSGAAQYF | TGTGCCTGGAGTGCAGTGAGCGGGGCTGCGCAGTATTTT
NA | TRBD2 | TRBJ2-3 | TRBV11-2 | CASSALAGGSQDTQYF | TGTGCCAGCAGCGCTCTAGCGGGAGGGTCACAAGATACGCAGTATTTT
NA | TRBD2 | TRBJ2-1 | TRBV19 | CASSNSGGLGNEQFF | TGTGCCAGTAGCAATAGCGGGGGGCTTGGAAATGAGCAGTTCTTC
NA | NA | TRBJ1-3 | TRBV6-1 | CASKIGGGNTIYF | TGTGCCAGCAAAATAGGGGGAGGAAACACCATATATTTT
NA | TRBD2 | TRBJ2-7 | TRBV10-3 | CAISVIAGGTYEQYF | TGTGCCATCAGTGTAATAGCGGGAGGAACCTACGAGCAGTACTTC
NA | TRBD2 | TRBJ2-1 | TRBV10-2 | CASSERGLAVNEQFF | TGCGCCAGCAGTGAAAGGGGACTAGCGGTCAATGAGCAGTTCTTC
NA | NA | TRBJ2-2 | TRBV7-2 | CASKQGRPTGELFF | TGTGCCAGCAAACAGGGGAGGCCCACCGGGGAGCTGTTTTTT
NA | NA | TRBJ2-7 | TRBV7-2 | CASSLAPAGLSYEQYF | TGTGCCAGCAGCTTAGCGCCAGCGGGCCTTTCCTACGAGCAGTACTTC
NA | NA | TRBJ1-3 | TRBV7-6 | CASSLERRNSGNTIYF | TGTGCCAGCAGCTTAGAACGTCGGAACTCTGGAAACACCATATATTTT
NA | NA | TRBJ2-2 | TRBV13 | CASRPKYSGQTQANTGELFF | TGTGCCAGCAGACCCAAATATTCTGGACAAACTCAGGCGAACACCGGGGAGCTGTTTTTT
NA | TRBD1 | TRBJ2-7 | TRBV19 | CASSPSSGTGGDEQYF | TGTGCCAGTAGTCCCTCCTCCGGGACAGGGGGCGACGAGCAGTACTTC
NA | NA | TRBJ2-7 | TRBV5-1 | CASTDPGAREQYF | TGCGCCAGCACCGACCCGGGGGCTCGAGAGCAGTACTTC
NA | NA | TRBJ1-1 | TRBV2 | CASGRGSNTEAFF | TGTGCCAGCGGGAGGGGATCGAACACTGAAGCTTTCTTT
NA | NA | TRBJ2-1 | TRBV6-5 | CASTYDKGNEQFF | TGTGCCAGCACCTACGATAAGGGGAATGAGCAGTTCTTC
few | NA | TRBJ1-5 | TRBV28 | CASARGGSNQPQHF | TGTGCCAGCGCTCGGGGGGGGAGCAATCAGCCCCAGCATTTT
few | NA | TRBJ2-7 | TRBV20-1 | CSAGERYEQYF | TGCAGTGCAGGGGAGAGATACGAGCAGTACTTC
NA | NA | TRBJ2-7 | TRBV19 | CASSSPGQLTYEQYF | TGTGCCAGTAGTTCCCCAGGACAGCTAACCTACGAGCAGTACTTC
NA | NA | TRBJ1-6 | TRBV10-3 | CAINPGRDSPLHF | TGTGCCATCAACCCAGGGAGGGATTCACCCCTCCACTTT
NA | TRBD2 | TRBJ2-3 | TRBV2 | CASSSLAGGTDTQYF | TGTGCCAGCAGTTCGCTAGCGGGAGGCACAGATACGCAGTATTTT
NA | NA | TRBJ2-5 | TRBV29-1 | CSVDGWGETQYF | TGCAGCGTTGACGGCTGGGGGGAGACCCAGTACTTC
NA | NA | TRBJ1-1 | TRBV7-2 | CASSPSPRGHTEAFF | TGTGCCAGCAGCCCCTCCCCCAGGGGCCACACTGAAGCTTTCTTT
NA | NA | TRBJ1-2 | TRBV5-1 | CASSLSSGVDGYGYTF | TGCGCCAGCAGCTTGTCATCGGGGGTCGATGGCTATGGCTACACCTTC
NA | TRBD1 | TRBJ2-5 | TRBV5-4 | CASSSYGTGIQETQYF | TGTGCCAGCAGCTCGTACGGGACAGGGATCCAAGAGACCCAGTACTTC
NA | NA | TRBJ2-7 | TRBV28 | CASSPPPRASGLEQYF | TGTGCCAGCAGCCCGCCCCCCCGGGCTAGTGGTCTCGAGCAGTACTTC
NA | NA | TRBJ2-4 | TRBV4-2 | CASSQVGGSGAKNIQYF | TGTGCCAGCAGCCAAGTCGGGGGAAGTGGAGCCAAAAACATTCAGTACTTC
NA | NA | TRBJ2-5 | TRBV20-1 | CSALRETQYF | TGCAGTGCCCTTAGGGAGACCCAGTACTTC
NA | TRBD1 | TRBJ2-7 | TRBV6-6 | CASNRGQGSIHEQYF | TGTGCCAGCAACCGCGGACAGGGATCCATCCACGAGCAGTACTTC
NA | TRBD1 | TRBJ2-2 | TRBV5-4 | CASSMGQGNTGELFF | TGTGCCAGCAGTATGGGACAGGGGAACACCGGGGAGCTGTTTTTT
NA | NA | TRBJ2-1 | TRBV19 | CASSSTAPRVGNEQFF | TGTGCCAGTAGTTCGACTGCTCCCCGTGTCGGGAATGAGCAGTTCTTC
NA | TRBD2 | TRBJ2-7 | TRBV5-6 | CASSPGLAGIKGEQYF | TGTGCCAGCAGCCCGGGACTAGCGGGAATTAAAGGGGAGCAGTACTTC
NA | NA | TRBJ2-3 | TRBV9 | CASSALASASTDTQYF | TGTGCCAGCAGCGCCCTAGCGAGTGCTAGCACAGATACGCAGTATTTT
NA | TRBD2 | TRBJ2-2 | TRBV5-1 | CASSHSSGGTGELFF | TGCGCCAGCAGTCATTCTAGCGGTGGCACCGGGGAGCTGTTTTTT
NA | NA | TRBJ2-7 | TRBV28 | CASSSPQGRYEQYF | TGTGCCAGCAGTTCCCCACAGGGTCGGTACGAGCAGTACTTC
NA | TRBD1 | TRBJ1-5 | TRBV7-2 | CASSFGQGATQPQHF | TGTGCCAGCAGCTTTGGGCAGGGGGCGACTCAGCCCCAGCATTTT
NA | TRBD2 | TRBJ2-7 | TRBV5-6 | CASSLMTSGSGEF | TGTGCCAGCAGCCTGATGACTAGCGGGAGTGGGGAGTTC
NA | TRBD1 | TRBJ1-5 | TRBV18 | CASSLQGSGVGNQPQHF | TGTGCCAGCTCTCTACAGGGGAGTGGAGTAGGCAATCAGCCCCAGCATTTT
NA | TRBD1 | TRBJ1-5 | TRBV27 | CASSPWTGSNQPQHF | TGTGCCAGCAGTCCTTGGACAGGAAGCAATCAGCCCCAGCATTTT
NA | NA | TRBJ1-3 | TRBV29-1 | CSVAVFSGNTIYF | TGCAGCGTAGCAGTGTTCTCTGGAAACACCATATATTTT
NA | NA | TRBJ1-1 | TRBV6-1 | CASSLQGNTEAFF | TGTGCCAGCAGTCTACAGGGGAACACTGAAGCTTTCTTT
NA | TRBD1 | TRBJ2-7 | TRBV10-3 | CAISEPTGVTYEQYF | TGTGCCATCAGTGAGCCGACAGGGGTTACCTACGAGCAGTACTTC
once | NA | TRBJ1-1 | TRBV9 | CASSVVGVNTEAFF | TGTGCCAGCAGCGTAGTGGGGGTGAACACTGAAGCTTTCTTT
NA | TRBD2 | TRBJ2-1 | TRBV11-2 | CASSFIAGGPNEQFF | TGTGCCAGCAGCTTTATAGCGGGAGGGCCGAATGAGCAGTTCTTC
NA | TRBD1 | TRBJ2-7 | TRBV6-5 | CASSKRTGVGYEQYF | TGTGCCAGCAGCAAAAGGACAGGGGTGGGGTACGAGCAGTACTTC
few | NA | TRBJ1-4 | TRBV15 | CATSRTPRSTNEKLFF | TGTGCCACCAGCAGGACTCCCAGGTCAACTAATGAAAAACTGTTTTTT
NA | NA | TRBJ2-1 | TRBV11-3 | CASGVDQMNEQFF | TGTGCCAGCGGCGTGGACCAGATGAATGAGCAGTTCTTC
once | TRBD2 | TRBJ2-3 | TRBV4-3 | CASSSSGRGTDTQYF | TGCGCCAGCAGCAGTAGCGGGAGGGGCACAGATACGCAGTATTTT